Listed below are T cell receptor beta chains from one sample, sequenced in a study of CD8 T cells in Susac syndrome. TCRdb fed the immunoSEQ multiplex PCR reads into MiXCR, producing one record per CDR3 protein. The sample holds 150,000 to 200,000 distinct CDR3 sequences, roughly 92% seen once. The sample comprised CD4+ T cells from PBMCs. The receptors come from a human donor in good health. Each CDR3 is given without its conserved first and last residue.

v_gene: TRBV7-8
CDR3aa: ASSHRSGITNTGELF

v_gene: TRBV29-1
CDR3aa: SVHRVMNTEAF

v_gene: TRBV3-1
CDR3aa: ASSRGQNSNQPQH

v_gene: TRBV12-3/TRBV12-4
CDR3aa: ASSPSAIQY

v_gene: TRBV19
CDR3aa: ASRPPRQGNTEAF

v_gene: TRBV27
CDR3aa: ASSFQGRGNEQF

v_gene: TRBV7-2
CDR3aa: ASSPVPGQGSYEQY

v_gene: TRBV20-1
CDR3aa: SARTGQGIAGYT

v_gene: TRBV20-1
CDR3aa: SARRSGETQY

v_gene: TRBV29-1
CDR3aa: SVVWLQAGNTEAF

v_gene: TRBV7-9
CDR3aa: ASSPGHLSSYNEQF

v_gene: TRBV5-6
CDR3aa: ASSFSGEYEQY

v_gene: TRBV2
CDR3aa: ASSVVVSGANVLT

v_gene: TRBV5-1
CDR3aa: ASSLTGAGNTEAF

v_gene: TRBV5-4
CDR3aa: ASSLDPAGTQY

v_gene: TRBV3-1
CDR3aa: ASSPGQGKFGYT

v_gene: TRBV28
CDR3aa: ASTYPGSGANVLT

v_gene: TRBV5-1
CDR3aa: ASSLGTVAPGYT

v_gene: TRBV27
CDR3aa: ASSAVTSLPQETQY

v_gene: TRBV18
CDR3aa: ASSPEKGQSTEAF

v_gene: TRBV28
CDR3aa: ASRVTGGYT

v_gene: TRBV29-1
CDR3aa: SVDPDGLYNEQF

v_gene: TRBV5-1
CDR3aa: ASSDGTQSTDTQY

v_gene: TRBV24-1
CDR3aa: ATSDLMTGENTEAF

v_gene: TRBV14
CDR3aa: ASSQVGTGADEQF

v_gene: TRBV10-3
CDR3aa: AISESDRRSGNTIY

v_gene: TRBV7-2
CDR3aa: ASSFPGGAGANVLT

v_gene: TRBV2
CDR3aa: ASSEQGAYYGYT

v_gene: TRBV20-1
CDR3aa: SAADEKLF

v_gene: TRBV2
CDR3aa: ASSVRGANSPLH

v_gene: TRBV12-3/TRBV12-4
CDR3aa: ASSTQAAGYNGYT